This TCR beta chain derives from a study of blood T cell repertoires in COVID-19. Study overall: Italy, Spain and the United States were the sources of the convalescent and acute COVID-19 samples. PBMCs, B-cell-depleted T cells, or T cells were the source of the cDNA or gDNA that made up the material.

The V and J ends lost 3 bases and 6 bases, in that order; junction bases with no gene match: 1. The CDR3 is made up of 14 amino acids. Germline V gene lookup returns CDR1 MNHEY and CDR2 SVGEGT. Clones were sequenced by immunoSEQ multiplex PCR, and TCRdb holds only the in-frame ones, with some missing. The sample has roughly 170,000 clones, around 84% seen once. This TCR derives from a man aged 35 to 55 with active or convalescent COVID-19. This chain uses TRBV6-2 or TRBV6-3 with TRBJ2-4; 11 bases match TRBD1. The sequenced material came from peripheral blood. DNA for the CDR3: TGTGCCAGCAGTTATGGGACAGGGGGAAACATTCAGTACTTC. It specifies CASSYGTGGNIQYF.